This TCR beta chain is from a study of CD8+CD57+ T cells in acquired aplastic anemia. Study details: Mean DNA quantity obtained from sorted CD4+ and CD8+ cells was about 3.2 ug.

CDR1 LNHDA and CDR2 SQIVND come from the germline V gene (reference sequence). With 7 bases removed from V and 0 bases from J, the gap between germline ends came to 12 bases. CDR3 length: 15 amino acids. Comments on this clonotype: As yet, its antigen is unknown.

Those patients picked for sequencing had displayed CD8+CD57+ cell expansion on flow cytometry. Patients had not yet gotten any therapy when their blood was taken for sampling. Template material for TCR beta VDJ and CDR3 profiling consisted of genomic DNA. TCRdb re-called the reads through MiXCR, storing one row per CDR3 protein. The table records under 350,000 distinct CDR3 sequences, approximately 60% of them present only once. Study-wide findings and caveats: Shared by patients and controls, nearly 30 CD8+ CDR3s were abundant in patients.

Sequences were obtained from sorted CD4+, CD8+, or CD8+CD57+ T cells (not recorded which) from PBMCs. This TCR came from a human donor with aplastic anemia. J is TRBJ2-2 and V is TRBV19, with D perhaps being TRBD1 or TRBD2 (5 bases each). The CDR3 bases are TGTGCCAGTACTTCCTGGGGGTCGAACACCGGGGAGCTGTTTTTT. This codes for CASTSWGSNTGELFF.